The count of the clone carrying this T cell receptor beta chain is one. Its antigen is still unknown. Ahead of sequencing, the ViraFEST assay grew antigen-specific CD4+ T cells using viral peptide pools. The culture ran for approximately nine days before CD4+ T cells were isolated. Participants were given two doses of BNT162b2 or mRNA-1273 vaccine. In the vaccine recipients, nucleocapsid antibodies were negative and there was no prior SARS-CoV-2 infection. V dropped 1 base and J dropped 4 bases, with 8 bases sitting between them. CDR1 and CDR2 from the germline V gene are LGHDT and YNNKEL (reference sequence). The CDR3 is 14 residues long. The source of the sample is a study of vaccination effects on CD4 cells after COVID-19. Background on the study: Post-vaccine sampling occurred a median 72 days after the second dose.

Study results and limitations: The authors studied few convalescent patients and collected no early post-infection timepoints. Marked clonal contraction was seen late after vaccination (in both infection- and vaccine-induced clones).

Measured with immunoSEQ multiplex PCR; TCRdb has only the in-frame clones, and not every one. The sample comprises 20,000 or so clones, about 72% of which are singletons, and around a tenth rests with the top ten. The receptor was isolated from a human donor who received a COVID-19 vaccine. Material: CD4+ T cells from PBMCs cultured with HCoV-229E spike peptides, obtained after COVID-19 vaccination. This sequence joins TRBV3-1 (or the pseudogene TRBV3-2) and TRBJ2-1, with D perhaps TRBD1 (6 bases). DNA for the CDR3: TGTGCCAGCAGCCAAGCCGGACAGTACAATGAGCAGTTCTTC. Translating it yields CASSQAGQYNEQFF.